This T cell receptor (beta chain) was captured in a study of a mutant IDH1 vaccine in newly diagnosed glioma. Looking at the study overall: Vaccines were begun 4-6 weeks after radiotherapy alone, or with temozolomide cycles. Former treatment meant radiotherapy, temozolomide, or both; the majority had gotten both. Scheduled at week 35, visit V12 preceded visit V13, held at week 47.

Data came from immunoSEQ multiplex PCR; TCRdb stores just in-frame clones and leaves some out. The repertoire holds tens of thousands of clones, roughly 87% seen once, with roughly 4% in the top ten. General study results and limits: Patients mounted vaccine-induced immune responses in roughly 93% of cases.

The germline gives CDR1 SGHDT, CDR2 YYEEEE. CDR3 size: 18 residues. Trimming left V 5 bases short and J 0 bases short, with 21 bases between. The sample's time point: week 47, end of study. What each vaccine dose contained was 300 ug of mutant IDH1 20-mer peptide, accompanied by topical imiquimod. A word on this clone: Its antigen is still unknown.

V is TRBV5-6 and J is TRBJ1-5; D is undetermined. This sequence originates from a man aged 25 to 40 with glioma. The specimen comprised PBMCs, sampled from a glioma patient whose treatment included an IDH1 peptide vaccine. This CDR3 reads CASSHRNRKGISNQPQHF. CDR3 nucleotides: TGTGCCAGCAGTCACAGAAATCGGAAAGGGATTAGCAATCAGCCCCAGCATTTT.